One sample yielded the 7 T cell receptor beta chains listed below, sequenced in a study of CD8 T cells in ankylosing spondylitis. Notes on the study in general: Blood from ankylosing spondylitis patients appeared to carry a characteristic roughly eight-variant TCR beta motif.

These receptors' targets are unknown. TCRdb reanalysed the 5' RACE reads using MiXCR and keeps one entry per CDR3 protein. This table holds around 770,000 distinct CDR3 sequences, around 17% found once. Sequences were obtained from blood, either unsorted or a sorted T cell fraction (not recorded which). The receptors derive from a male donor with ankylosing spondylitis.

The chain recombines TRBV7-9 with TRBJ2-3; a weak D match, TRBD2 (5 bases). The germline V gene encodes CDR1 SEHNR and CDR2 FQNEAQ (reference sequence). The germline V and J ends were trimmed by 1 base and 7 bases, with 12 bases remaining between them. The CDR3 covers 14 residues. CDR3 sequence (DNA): TGTGCCAGCAGCTTAGGAGGGAACGGGAATACGCAGTATTTT. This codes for CASSLGGNGNTQYF. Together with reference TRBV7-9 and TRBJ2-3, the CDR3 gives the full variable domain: DTGVSQNPRHKITKRGQNVTFRCDPISEHNRLYWYRQTLGQGPEFLTYFQNEAQLEKSRLLSDRFSAERPKGSFSTLEIQRTEQGDSAMYLCASSLGGNGNTQYFGPGTRLTVL.

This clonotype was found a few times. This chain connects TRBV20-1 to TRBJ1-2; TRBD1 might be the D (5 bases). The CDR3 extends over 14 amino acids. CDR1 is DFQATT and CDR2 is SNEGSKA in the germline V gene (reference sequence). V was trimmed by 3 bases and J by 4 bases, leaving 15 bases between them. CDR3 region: CSASLYGQRYGYTF. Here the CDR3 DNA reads TGCAGTGCTAGCCTATACGGACAACGCTATGGCTACACCTTC.

CDR3 amino acids: CASCRREPQGSYEQFF. The CDR3 DNA reads TGTGCCAGCTGTCGGCGGGAGCCGCAAGGGTCCTATGAGCAGTTCTTC. The rearrangement links TRBV2 to TRBJ2-1; 7 bases are shared with TRBD2. The J segment lost 8 bases and the V segment lost 8 bases, leaving 18 bases of the junction unmatched. The CDR3 totals 16 residues. Germline V gene data show CDR1 as SNHLY and CDR2 as FYNNEI.

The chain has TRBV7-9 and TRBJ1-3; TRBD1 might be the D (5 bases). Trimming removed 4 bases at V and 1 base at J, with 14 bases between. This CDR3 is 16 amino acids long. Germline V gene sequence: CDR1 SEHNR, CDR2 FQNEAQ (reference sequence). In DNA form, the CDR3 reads TGTGCCAGCAGCTACCCGGGGGGTCGGTCTGGAAACACCATATATTTT. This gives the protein CASSYPGGRSGNTIYF.

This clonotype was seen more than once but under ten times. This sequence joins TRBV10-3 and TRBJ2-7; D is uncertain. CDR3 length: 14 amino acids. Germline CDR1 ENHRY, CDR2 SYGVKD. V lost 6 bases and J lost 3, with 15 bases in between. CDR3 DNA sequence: TGTGCCATCAGCAGCGACACTCATCGCTACGAGCAGTACTTC. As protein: CAISSDTHRYEQYF.

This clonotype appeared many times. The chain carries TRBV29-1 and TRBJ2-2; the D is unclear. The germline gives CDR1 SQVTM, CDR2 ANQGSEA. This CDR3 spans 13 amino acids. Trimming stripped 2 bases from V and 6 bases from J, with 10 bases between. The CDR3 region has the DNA TGCAGCGTTGAACCCGAAGATGCCGGGGAGCTGTTTTTT. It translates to CSVEPEDAGELFF.

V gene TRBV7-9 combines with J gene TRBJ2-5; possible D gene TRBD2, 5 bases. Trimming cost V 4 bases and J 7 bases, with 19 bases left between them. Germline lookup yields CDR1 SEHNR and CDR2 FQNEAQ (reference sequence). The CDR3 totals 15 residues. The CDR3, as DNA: TGTGCCAGCAGCTCCACGGAGGACCCCCGCCTGACCCAGTACTTC. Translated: CASSSTEDPRLTQYF. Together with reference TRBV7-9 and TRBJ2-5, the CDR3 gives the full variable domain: DTGVSQNPRHKITKRGQNVTFRCDPISEHNRLYWYRQTLGQGPEFLTYFQNEAQLEKSRLLSDRFSAERPKGSFSTLEIQRTEQGDSAMYLCASSSTEDPRLTQYFGPGTRLLVL.